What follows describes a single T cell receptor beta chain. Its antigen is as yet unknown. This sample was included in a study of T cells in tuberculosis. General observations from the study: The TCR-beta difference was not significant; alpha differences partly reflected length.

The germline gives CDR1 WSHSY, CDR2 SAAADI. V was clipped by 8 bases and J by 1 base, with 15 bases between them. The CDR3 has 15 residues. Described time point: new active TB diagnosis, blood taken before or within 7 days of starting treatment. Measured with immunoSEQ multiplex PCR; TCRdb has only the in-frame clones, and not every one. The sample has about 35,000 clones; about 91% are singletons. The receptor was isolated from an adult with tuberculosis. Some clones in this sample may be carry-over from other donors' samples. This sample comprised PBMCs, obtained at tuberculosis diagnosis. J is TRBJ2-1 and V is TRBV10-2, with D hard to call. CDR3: CASVSRLGSYNEQFF. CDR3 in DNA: TGCGCCAGCGTTTCGCGGCTCGGATCCTACAATGAGCAGTTCTTC.